Following are 6 T cell receptor beta chains from one sample sequenced in a study of blood T cell repertoires in COVID-19. Profiling relied on immunoSEQ multiplex PCR, and the TCRdb table lists in-frame clones only, not all of them. Of a few hundred thousand clones listed, around 84% were seen once; the top ten hold 6.8%. Input material: PBMCs or T cells enriched from blood (not recorded which). These receptors all come from a woman between 35 and 50 years old who had recovered from COVID-19.

V and J are TRBV15 and TRBJ1-5; unclear D gene. The CDR3 spans 13 residues. The germline gives CDR1 LNHNV, CDR2 YYDKDF (reference sequence). The ends were cut back, 1 base at V and 6 bases at J, with 7 bases in the middle. The CDR3 is CATSRVEVQPQHF. As DNA, the CDR3 is TGTGCCACCAGCAGAGTAGAGGTTCAGCCCCAGCATTTT.

This clone has at least ten counts. The chain links TRBV6-5 to TRBJ2-2, with 9 bases that match TRBD2. V lost 4 bases, J lost 4 bases, and 4 bases stayed unmatched. The CDR3 extends over 15 amino acids. The V gene's germline CDR1 is MNHEY and CDR2 SVGAGI. The CDR3 here is CASSFSGGPTGELFF. CDR3 coding DNA: TGTGCCAGCAGTTTTAGCGGGGGACCCACCGGGGAGCTGTTTTTT.

J is TRBJ2-1 and V is TRBV10-3, with 8 bases aligning to TRBD2. V dropped 0 bases and J dropped 4; count of bases not matched to a gene: 14. Germline CDR1 ENHRY, CDR2 SYGVKD. The CDR3 length is 19 residues. This CDR3 is CAISESGSRGGRLYNEQFF. The DNA of the CDR3 is TGTGCCATCAGTGAGTCCGGATCCCGGGGGGGCCGACTATACAATGAGCAGTTCTTC.

The V gene is TRBV24-1, the J gene TRBJ2-2, with a tentative D call TRBD2 (7 bases). Trimming left V 9 bases short and J 3 bases short, with 16 bases between. The CDR3 runs to 15 residues. Germline values: CDR1 KGHDR, CDR2 SFDVKD. Written as DNA, the CDR3 is TGTGCCACCTCGGACGGGGGGCTGGACACCGGGGAGCTGTTTTTT. Amino acid sequence: CATSDGGLDTGELFF.

This clone was recorded once. The chain combines TRBV6-5 with TRBJ1-4; weak D call: TRBD1 (5 bases). The ends were cut back, 6 bases at V and 3 bases at J, with 11 bases in the middle. The CDR3 runs 14 residues. The germline V gene has CDR1 MNHEY and CDR2 SVGAGI. CDR3 nucleotides: TGTGCCAGCAGCCCCGGACACTCTAATGAAAAACTGTTTTTT. It specifies CASSPGHSNEKLFF.

V is TRBV5-6 and J is TRBJ1-2; D is unresolved. The CDR3 sequence is 15 residues long. Germline CDR1 is SGHDT and CDR2 is YYEEEE. V was pared by 2 bases and J by 8 bases, with 19 bases between. This chain's CDR3 is CASSLGLARTGGYTF. CDR3 DNA: TGTGCCAGCAGCTTAGGCTTAGCTCGGACGGGGGGCTACACCTTC.